The 21 T cell receptor beta chains below all came from one sample that was sequenced in a study of monozygotic twins with inflammatory bowel disease. No DNA is given; TCRdb re-called the 5' RACE reads and lists each CDR3 protein once. This sample's table reports some 210,000 distinct CDR3 sequences. The sequenced material came from blood. The receptors stem from a human donor with ulcerative colitis or Crohn's disease, or a healthy co-twin of an affected twin (not recorded which).

The chain uses TRBV28 and TRBJ1-5. This CDR3 has 16 amino acids. CDR1 is MDHEN and CDR2 is SYDVKM in the germline V gene. CDR3 loop: CASSRGYGGGNQPQHF. Full variable domain (missing parts from reference TRBV28 and TRBJ1-5): DVKVTQSSRYLVKRTGEKVFLECVQDMDHENMFWYRQDPGLGLRLIYFSYDVKMKEKGDIPEGYSVSREKKERFSLILESASTNQTSMYLCASSRGYGGGNQPQHFGDGTRLSIL.

The rearrangement joins TRBV6-5 to TRBJ2-3. Germline loops: CDR1 MNHEY, CDR2 SVGAGI. The CDR3 loop spans 15 amino acids. The CDR3 sequence is CASSYSIQSTDTQYF.

This chain uses TRBV2 with TRBJ1-5; TCRdb reports TRBD1, a call that lacks DNA to check it against. The CDR3 has 13 residues. Germline lookup yields CDR1 SNHLY and CDR2 FYNNEI. CDR3 amino acids: CASSNRGHQPQHF. Full variable domain (remainder filled in from reference TRBV2 and TRBJ1-5): EPEVTQTPSHQVTQMGQEVILRCVPISNHLYFYWYRQILGQKVEFLVSFYNNEISEKSEIFDDQFSVERPDGSNFTLKIRSTKLEDSAMYFCASSNRGHQPQHFGDGTRLSIL.

The chain carries TRBV5-1 and TRBJ1-1; TCRdb returns TRBD1, unconfirmable since there is no DNA. CDR1 is SGHRS and CDR2 is YFSETQ in the germline V gene. The CDR3 loop spans 15 amino acids. CDR3 sequence: CASSSPLDRPYEAFF.

This CDR3 reads CASSAGQGGGYTF. The chain is built from TRBV5-5 and TRBJ1-2; TCRdb returns TRBD1, unconfirmable since there is no DNA. In germline, CDR1 is SGHKS, CDR2 YYEKEE (reference sequence). The CDR3 is 13 residues long.

The V gene is TRBV3-1, the J gene TRBJ2-6; TCRdb reports TRBD1, a call that lacks DNA to check it against. The CDR3 is 17 amino acids. Germline values: CDR1 LGHDT, CDR2 YNNKEL (reference sequence). CDR3 residues: CASSPPRQDSGANVLTF.

V usage is TRBV25-1 and J usage is TRBJ2-3. The CDR3 sequence is 11 residues long. The germline CDR1 and CDR2 sequences are MGHDK and SYGVNS. This chain's CDR3 is CASRITDTQYF.

The chain links TRBV12-3 or TRBV12-4 to TRBJ2-2; TCRdb proposes TRBD1, but this gene call is untestable without DNA. The CDR3 has 15 residues. The chain's CDR3 is CASSLARQYTGELFF.

The chain recombines TRBV12-3 or TRBV12-4 with TRBJ2-1; TCRdb lists TRBD2, though no DNA is available to test this call. The CDR3 consists of 15 residues. The CDR3 protein is CASSVGTSLYNEQFF.

J is TRBJ1-4 and V is TRBV6-1; TCRdb's assignment of TRBD1 cannot be checked, as there is no DNA. The CDR3 is 16 residues long. In germline, CDR1 is MNHNS, CDR2 SASEGT. This chain's CDR3 is CASSGTTGSGNEKLFF.

The chain combines TRBV5-5 with TRBJ2-1; TCRdb's D call of TRBD1 is untestable without DNA. This CDR3 is 16 amino acids long. Germline V gene sequence: CDR1 SGHKS, CDR2 YYEKEE (reference sequence). The CDR3: CASSARTGRGYNEQFF. Variable domain in full (rest from reference TRBV5-5 and TRBJ2-1): DAGVTQSPTHLIKTRGQQVTLRCSPISGHKSVSWYQQVLGQGPQFIFQYYEKEERGRGNFPDRFSARQFPNYSSELNVNALLLGDSALYLCASSARTGRGYNEQFFGPGTRLTVL.

This chain links TRBV6-2 or TRBV6-3 with TRBJ1-1; the TCRdb D gene call, TRBD1, has no DNA to confirm it. The germline CDR1 and CDR2 sequences are MNHEY and SVGEGT. The CDR3 totals 14 residues. The CDR3 loop reads CASSYSFGATEAFF.

The chain carries TRBV6-5 and TRBJ2-7; the TRBD1 assignment by TCRdb is unverifiable without DNA. This CDR3 is 13 amino acids long. Germline V CDR1 and CDR2: MNHEY, SVGAGI. CDR3: CASSYTDRVQQYF.

The chain has TRBV21-1 and TRBJ2-5; the D call of TRBD1 rests on TCRdb alone, since no DNA is present to check it. TRBV21-1 is flagged as a pseudogene. The CDR3 totals 11 residues. This CDR3 reads CASSSRRPQYF.

V and J are TRBV11-2 and TRBJ1-1. CDR3 length equals 14 residues. Per the germline V gene, CDR1 is SGHAT and CDR2 is FQNNGV. The CDR3: CASSLRRVNTEAFF.

The chain couples TRBV6-5 to TRBJ1-4. The CDR3 spans 14 residues. Germline CDR1 and CDR2: MNHEY and SVGAGI. The CDR3 region is CASTLTSPGEKLFF.

V is TRBV12-3 or TRBV12-4 and J is TRBJ1-2. This CDR3 has 12 amino acids. This chain's CDR3 is CASSPQGLARTF.

The chain employs TRBV4-2 and TRBJ2-5; TCRdb's assignment of TRBD2 cannot be checked, as there is no DNA. The length of the CDR3 is 17 residues. Per the germline V gene, CDR1 is LGHNA and CDR2 is YNFKEQ. CDR3 protein: CASSHKASGGSQETQYF.

The chain links TRBV27 to TRBJ1-2. Germline lookup yields CDR1 MNHEY and CDR2 SMNVEV (reference sequence). This CDR3 is 13 amino acids long. The CDR3 here is CASTQQLGYGYTF.

This rearrangement joins TRBV20-1 to TRBJ1-1. Germline CDR1 DFQATT, CDR2 SNEGSKA (reference sequence). The CDR3 spans 13 residues. The CDR3 reads CSAVEMRNTEAFF.

The chain combines TRBV18 with TRBJ2-2. The CDR3 loop spans 18 amino acids. The V gene's germline CDR1 is KGHSH and CDR2 LQKENI. This chain's CDR3 is CASSPSLRPTANTGELFF.